One sample yielded the 2 T cell receptor beta chains listed below, sequenced in a study of blood T cell repertoires in COVID-19. The repertoire was sequenced with immunoSEQ multiplex PCR; TCRdb's copy has only in-frame clones and lacks some. This sample has approximately 260,000 clones; just under 85% occur once, and the top ten carry 9.6%. Sequencing input: peripheral blood. The receptor set was obtained from a woman of 80 years or more with acute or convalescent COVID-19.

The V call is TRBV18, the J call TRBJ1-2; D is uncertain. CDR3 length: 14 residues. CDR1 and CDR2 (germline): KGHSH, LQKENI. V dropped 2 bases and J dropped 4 bases, with 11 bases sitting between them. The CDR3 DNA sequence: TGTGCCAGCTCACCATCCCAGGAGGGCTATGGCTACACCTTC. Protein product: CASSPSQEGYGYTF.

J is TRBJ2-2 and V is TRBV5-4; a possible D gene is TRBD2 (6 bases). Per the germline V gene, CDR1 is SGHNT and CDR2 is YYREEE (reference sequence). Trimming removed 4 bases from V and 1 base from J, with 11 bases in between. This CDR3 is built from 15 residues. The CDR3 sequence: CASSGGLGNTGELFF. In DNA, the CDR3 is TGTGCCAGCAGCGGGGGGTTGGGGAACACCGGGGAGCTGTTTTTT.